A single sample is the source of the 18 T cell receptor beta chains below, sequenced in a study of T cells in localized non-small cell lung cancer (dated by TCRdb to about 2020). The library was built by means of the immunoSEQ multiplex PCR assay. Entries here come from immuneACCESS through TCRdb and include only in-frame sequences with V and J called. Some clones fail to appear in such tables; in the studies checked, an unresolved V gene covers under half of the shortfall, and the cause of the remainder is unknown. For this sample the table gives 15,000 to 20,000 clones, of which approximately 91% were detected only once. The ten largest clones represent more than 7.5% of the sample. The material sequenced was peripheral blood, taken before any cancer treatment. The receptors stem from a man aged 35-69 years with stage I lung adenocarcinoma.

This chain connects TRBV7-9 to TRBJ2-1; D unclear. This CDR3 is built from 12 residues. Germline CDR1 reads SEHNR; CDR2 reads FQNEAQ (reference sequence). The germline V and J ends were trimmed by 3 bases and 9 bases, with 9 bases remaining between them. This CDR3 reads CASSFSRSEQFF. CDR3 nucleotide sequence: TGTGCCAGCAGCTTTTCGCGCTCTGAGCAGTTCTTC.

This chain connects TRBV5-5 to TRBJ2-5, with D hard to call. The CDR3 has 18 amino acids. CDR1 and CDR2 from the germline V gene are SGHKS and YYEKEE (reference sequence). Trimming left V 1 base short and J 1 base short, with 20 bases between. For the CDR3, the DNA is TGTGCCAGCAGCTTGCTGGCAGCCCAATTCCGGTCCCAAGAGACCCAGTACTTC. Protein product: CASSLLAAQFRSQETQYF.

This rearrangement joins TRBV27 to TRBJ2-1, with no clear D. CDR3 size: 13 residues. V lost 2 bases, J lost 8 bases, and 10 bases lay in between. Germline values: CDR1 MNHEY, CDR2 SMNVEV (reference sequence). The CDR3 sequence: CASSLLLSHEQFF. CDR3 bases: TGTGCCAGCAGTTTACTTCTCTCCCATGAGCAGTTCTTC.

The chain is built from TRBV7-2 and TRBJ2-7; D perhaps matches TRBD1 (6 bases). V lost 3 bases and J 3 bases, leaving 9 bases between the germline ends. CDR1 and CDR2 (germline): SGHTA, FQGNSA. The CDR3 has 13 residues. CDR3 sequence reads: CASSFGQLYEQYF. CDR3 nucleotide sequence: TGTGCCAGCAGCTTCGGACAGCTCTACGAGCAGTACTTC.

J is TRBJ2-3 and V is TRBV5-1; D call uncertain. Trimming removed 3 bases from V and 4 bases from J, with 6 bases in between. Germline assignment: CDR1 SGHRS and CDR2 YFSETQ. The CDR3 spans 12 residues. As DNA, the CDR3 is TGCGCCAGCAGCTCATTCCCAGATACGCAGTATTTT. Protein sequence: CASSSFPDTQYF.

The gene calls are TRBV10-1 and TRBJ2-1; D gene uncertain. V was pared by 1 base and J by 4 bases, with 8 bases between. The germline V gene has CDR1 WNHNN and CDR2 SYGVQD (reference sequence). The CDR3 runs to 14 residues. The CDR3 nucleotides are TGCGCCAGCAGTGAGTATGCCCTTTACAATGAGCAGTTCTTC. Translated: CASSEYALYNEQFF.

The genes are TRBV7-8 and TRBJ1-1; D is unresolved. In germline, CDR1 is SGHVS, CDR2 FQNEAQ. The CDR3 loop spans 13 amino acids. Trimming pared 5 bases from V and 8 bases from J, leaving 15 bases between. CDR3 sequence: CASSQTLRMEAFF. The CDR3 DNA follows: TGTGCCAGCAGCCAGACCCTAAGAATGGAAGCTTTCTTT.

V is TRBV4-1 and J is TRBJ2-1; weak D call: TRBD2 (5 bases). The length of the CDR3 is 17 residues. The germline V gene has CDR1 MGHRA and CDR2 YSYEKL. The V gene lost 0 bases and the J gene lost 2 bases, with 14 bases spanning the gap. The CDR3 sequence: CASSQDSGVRTYNEQFF. The CDR3 DNA follows: TGCGCCAGCAGCCAAGACTCCGGGGTAAGGACCTACAATGAGCAGTTCTTC.

The chain links TRBV27 to TRBJ2-7; D might be TRBD2 (5 bases). The ends were cut back, 5 bases at V and 0 bases at J, with 11 bases in the middle. The CDR3 totals 14 residues. In germline, CDR1 is MNHEY, CDR2 SMNVEV (reference sequence). The CDR3 reads CASSLAGLSYEQYF. CDR3 coding DNA: TGTGCCAGCAGTCTGGCGGGCCTCTCCTACGAGCAGTACTTC.

J is TRBJ2-7 and V is TRBV2; TRBD1 matches 10 bases. Germline trimming cut 11 bases from V and 6 bases from J; bases unmatched to any gene: 10. The length of the CDR3 is 13 residues. The V gene's germline CDR1 is SNHLY and CDR2 FYNNEI. CDR3 DNA sequence: TGTGCCGGGGGAAGACAGGGGGCCGGCGAGCAGTACTTC. This sequence encodes CAGGRQGAGEQYF.

The CDR3 nucleotides are TGCGCCAGAGTCGGCAGAAAGCTAAAAGAGACCCAGTACTTC. Protein: CARVGRKLKETQYF. The rearrangement uses TRBV23-1 and TRBJ2-5; D unresolved. TRBV23-1 is an ORF for which the function is uncertain. This CDR3 has 14 residues. Trimming shortened V by 9 bases and J by 3 bases, and 17 bases separated the two germline ends.

The J gene is TRBJ1-1, the V gene TRBV7-8; D may be TRBD1 (6 bases). Trimming removed 5 bases from V and 11 bases from J, with 30 bases in between. CDR1 SGHVS and CDR2 FQNEAQ come from the germline V gene. The CDR3 is 17 residues long. This CDR3 is CASSPFALGRGMDRAFF. CDR3 in DNA: TGTGCCAGCAGCCCGTTTGCGCTGGGCAGGGGCATGGATAGGGCTTTCTTT.

The chain uses TRBV6-1 and TRBJ1-2, with 8 bases fitting TRBD1. With V trimmed by 1 base and J by 8 bases, 3 bases remained unmatched. There are 13 residues in the CDR3. CDR1 and CDR2 (germline): MNHNS, SASEGT. This CDR3 reads CASSEGTGKGYTF. DNA of the CDR3: TGTGCCAGCAGTGAAGGGACAGGGAAGGGCTACACCTTC.

V usage is TRBV7-2 and J usage is TRBJ2-3, with TRBD2 matching over 7 bases. The CDR3 has 15 amino acids. The V gene end was trimmed by 2 bases and the J gene end by 6 bases; junction bases not matched to a gene: 8. Looked up from germline, CDR1 is SGHTA and CDR2 is FQGNSA. The CDR3 DNA sequence: TGTGCCAGCAGCTTATGGGGCGGGAGCTTTGATACGCAGTATTTT. Amino acids: CASSLWGGSFDTQYF.

This chain joins TRBV19 and TRBJ1-1; 7 positions agree with TRBD1. This CDR3 has 14 residues. Per germline, CDR1 LNHDA and CDR2 SQIVND (reference sequence). The V segment lost 4 bases and the J segment 5 bases; nucleotides outside the gene matches: 7. CDR3 sequence (DNA): TGTGCCAGTAGTACCACGAAGGGGGCAACTGAAGCTTTCTTT. It is translated as CASSTTKGATEAFF.

This clone has only one observation. This rearrangement joins TRBV7-2 to TRBJ2-7; D may be TRBD2 (5 bases). V dropped 5 bases and J dropped 7 bases, with 21 bases sitting between them. The germline gives CDR1 SGHTA, CDR2 FQGNSA. The CDR3 is 15 residues long. The CDR3 spells CASSRSRVLLGEQYF. The CDR3 coding sequence is TGTGCCAGCAGCCGTTCGCGGGTCTTATTGGGGGAGCAGTACTTC.

The rearrangement uses TRBV4-1 and TRBJ2-3, with 11 bases fitting TRBD1. CDR1 and CDR2 from the germline V gene are MGHRA and YSYEKL. The CDR3 has 15 amino acids. The V gene end was trimmed by 4 bases and the J gene end by 6 bases; junction bases not matched to a gene: 6. The CDR3 nucleotides read TGCGCCAGCAGCCCTGGACAGGGGGCATCGGATACGCAGTATTTT. This sequence encodes CASSPGQGASDTQYF.

The rearrangement links TRBV5-5 to TRBJ2-5; D is ambiguous. The CDR3 totals 13 residues. V was cut by 5 bases and J by 0 bases, with 8 bases left in between. Germline V CDR1 and CDR2: SGHKS, YYEKEE (reference sequence). The CDR3 nucleotides read TGTGCCAGCAGGGAACTAAACCAAGAGACCCAGTACTTC. Its protein is CASRELNQETQYF.